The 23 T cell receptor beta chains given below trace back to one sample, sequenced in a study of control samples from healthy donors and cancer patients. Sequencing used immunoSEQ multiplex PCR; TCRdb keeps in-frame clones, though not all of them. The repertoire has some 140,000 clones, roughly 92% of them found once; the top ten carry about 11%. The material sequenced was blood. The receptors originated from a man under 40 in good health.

CDR3 loop: CASSFLRDLFF. CDR3 DNA sequence: TGTGCCAGCAGCTTCCTAAGGGACTTGTTCTTC. V and J are TRBV3-1 (or the pseudogene TRBV3-2) and TRBJ2-1; D is perhaps TRBD2 (6 bases). Germline V gene lookup returns CDR1 LGHDT and CDR2 YNNKEL (reference sequence). This CDR3 has 11 amino acids. The V end lost 5 bases, the J end lost 15 bases, and 14 bases lay between the germline ends.

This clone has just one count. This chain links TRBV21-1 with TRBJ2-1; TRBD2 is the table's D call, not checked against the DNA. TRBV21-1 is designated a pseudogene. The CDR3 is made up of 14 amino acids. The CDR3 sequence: CASREREQYNEQFF. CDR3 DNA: TGTGCCAGCAGGGAGCGGGAGCAATACAATGAGCAGTTCTTC.

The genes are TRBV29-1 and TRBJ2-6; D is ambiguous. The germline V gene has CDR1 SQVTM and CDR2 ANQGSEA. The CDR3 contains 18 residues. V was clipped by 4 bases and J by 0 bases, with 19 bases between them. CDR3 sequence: CSVVPMELISSGANVLTF. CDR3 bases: TGCAGCGTTGTTCCGATGGAGCTGATCAGCTCTGGGGCCAACGTCCTGACTTTC.

CDR3 sequence: CASSDWLLSSSNQPQHF. The CDR3 bases are TGTGCCAGCAGTGATTGGTTACTGTCATCTAGCAATCAGCCCCAGCATTTT. The chain employs TRBV2 and TRBJ1-5; D uncertain. Germline loops: CDR1 SNHLY, CDR2 FYNNEI. The CDR3 runs to 17 residues. V lost 3 bases to trimming and J lost 0 bases, with 15 bases between them.

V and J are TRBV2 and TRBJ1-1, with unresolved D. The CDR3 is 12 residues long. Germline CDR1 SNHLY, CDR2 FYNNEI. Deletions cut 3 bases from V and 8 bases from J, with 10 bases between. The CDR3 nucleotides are TGTGCCAGCAGTGAGGTGTCATTAGAAGCTTTCTTT. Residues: CASSEVSLEAFF.

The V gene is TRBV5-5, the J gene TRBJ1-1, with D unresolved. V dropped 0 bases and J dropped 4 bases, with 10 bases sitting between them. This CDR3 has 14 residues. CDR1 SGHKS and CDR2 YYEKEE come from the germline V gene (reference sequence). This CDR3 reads CASSLGWAFTEAFF. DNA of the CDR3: TGTGCCAGCAGCTTGGGCTGGGCCTTCACTGAAGCTTTCTTT.

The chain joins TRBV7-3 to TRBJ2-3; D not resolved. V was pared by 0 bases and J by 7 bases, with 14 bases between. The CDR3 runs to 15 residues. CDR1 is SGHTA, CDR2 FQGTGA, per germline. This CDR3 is CASSLTGGKINTQYF. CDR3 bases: TGTGCCAGCAGCTTAACTGGTGGGAAAATAAATACGCAGTATTTT.

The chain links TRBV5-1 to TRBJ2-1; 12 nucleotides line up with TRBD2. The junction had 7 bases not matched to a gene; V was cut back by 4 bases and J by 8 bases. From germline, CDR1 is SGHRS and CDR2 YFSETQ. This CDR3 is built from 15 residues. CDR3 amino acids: CASSVPSGRGDEQFF. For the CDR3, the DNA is TGCGCCAGCAGCGTACCTAGCGGGAGGGGTGATGAGCAGTTCTTC.

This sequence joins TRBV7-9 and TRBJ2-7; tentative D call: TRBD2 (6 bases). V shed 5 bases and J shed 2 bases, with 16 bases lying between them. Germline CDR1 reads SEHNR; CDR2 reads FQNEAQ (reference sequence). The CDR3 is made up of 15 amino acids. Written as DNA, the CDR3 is TGTGCCAGCAGCCCCGTCCCCGGGAGCACCTACGAGCAGTACTTC. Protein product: CASSPVPGSTYEQYF. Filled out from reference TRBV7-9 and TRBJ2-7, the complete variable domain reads DTGVSQNPRHKITKRGQNVTFRCDPISEHNRLYWYRQTLGQGPEFLTYFQNEAQLEKSRLLSDRFSAERPKGSFSTLEIQRTEQGDSAMYLCASSPVPGSTYEQYFGPGTRLTVT.

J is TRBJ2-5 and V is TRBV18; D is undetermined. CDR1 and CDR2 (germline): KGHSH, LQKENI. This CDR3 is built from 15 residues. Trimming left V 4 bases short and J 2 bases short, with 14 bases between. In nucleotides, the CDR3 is TGTGCCAGCTCACAAATCGTAGGGCCGCAAGAGACCCAGTACTTC. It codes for CASSQIVGPQETQYF. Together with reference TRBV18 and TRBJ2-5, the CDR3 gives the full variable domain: NAGVMQNPRHLVRRRGQEARLRCSPMKGHSHVYWYRQLPEEGLKFMVYLQKENIIDESGMPKERFSAEFPKEGPSILRIQQVVRGDSAAYFCASSQIVGPQETQYFGPGTRLLVL.

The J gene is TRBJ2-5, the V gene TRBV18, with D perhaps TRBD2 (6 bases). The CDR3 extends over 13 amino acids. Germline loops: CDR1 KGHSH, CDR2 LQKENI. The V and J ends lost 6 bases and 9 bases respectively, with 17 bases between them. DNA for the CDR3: TGTGCCAGCTCCCAGGGAGGTGGTGCGGCCCAGTACTTC. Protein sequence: CASSQGGGAAQYF.

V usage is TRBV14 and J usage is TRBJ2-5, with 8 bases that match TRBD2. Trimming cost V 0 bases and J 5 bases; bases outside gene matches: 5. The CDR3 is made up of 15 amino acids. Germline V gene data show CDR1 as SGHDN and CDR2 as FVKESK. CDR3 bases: TGTGCCAGCAGCCAAGAACGCGGGAGGTTTGAGACCCAGTACTTC. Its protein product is CASSQERGRFETQYF.

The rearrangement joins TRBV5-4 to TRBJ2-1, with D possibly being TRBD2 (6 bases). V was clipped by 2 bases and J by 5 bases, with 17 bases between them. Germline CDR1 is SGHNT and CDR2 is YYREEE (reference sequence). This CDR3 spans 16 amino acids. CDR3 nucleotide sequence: TGTGCCAGCAGCTTTGGGGGGAACACAAAACACAATGAGCAGTTCTTC. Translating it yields CASSFGGNTKHNEQFF.

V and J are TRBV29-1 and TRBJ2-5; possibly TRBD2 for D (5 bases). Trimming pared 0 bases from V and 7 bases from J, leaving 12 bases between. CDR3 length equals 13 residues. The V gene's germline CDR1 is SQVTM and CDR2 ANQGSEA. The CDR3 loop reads CSVEELVVGTQYF. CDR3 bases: TGCAGCGTTGAAGAACTAGTTGTCGGGACCCAGTACTTC.

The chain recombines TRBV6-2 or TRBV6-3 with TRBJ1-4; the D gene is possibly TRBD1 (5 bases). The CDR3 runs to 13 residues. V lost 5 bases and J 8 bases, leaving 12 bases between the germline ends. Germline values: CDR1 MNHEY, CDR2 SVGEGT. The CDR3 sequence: CASSVQVQEKLFF. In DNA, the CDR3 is TGTGCCAGCAGTGTACAGGTTCAGGAAAAACTGTTTTTT.

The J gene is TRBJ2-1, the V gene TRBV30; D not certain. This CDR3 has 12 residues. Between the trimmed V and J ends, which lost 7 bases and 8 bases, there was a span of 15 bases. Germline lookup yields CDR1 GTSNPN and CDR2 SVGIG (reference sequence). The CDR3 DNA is TGTGCCTTCTCTGAGGCTATCTATGAGCAGTTCTTC. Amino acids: CAFSEAIYEQFF.

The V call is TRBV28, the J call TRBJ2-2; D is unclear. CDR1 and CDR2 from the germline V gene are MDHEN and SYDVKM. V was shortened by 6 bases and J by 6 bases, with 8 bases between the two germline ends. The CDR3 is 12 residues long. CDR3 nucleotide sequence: TGTGCCAGCAGGGCTATTGCCGGGGAGCTGTTTTTT. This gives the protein CASRAIAGELFF.

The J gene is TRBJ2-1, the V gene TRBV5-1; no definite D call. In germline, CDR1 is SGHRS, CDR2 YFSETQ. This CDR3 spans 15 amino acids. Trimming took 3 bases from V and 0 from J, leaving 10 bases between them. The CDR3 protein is CASSSGRSSYNEQFF. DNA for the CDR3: TGCGCCAGCAGCTCGGGCAGGAGCTCCTACAATGAGCAGTTCTTC. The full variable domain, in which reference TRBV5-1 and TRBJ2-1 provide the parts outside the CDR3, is KAGVTQTPRYLIKTRGQQVTLSCSPISGHRSVSWYQQTPGQGLQFLFEYFSETQRNKGNFPGRFSGRQFSNSRSEMNVSTLELGDSALYLCASSSGRSSYNEQFFGPGTRLTVL.

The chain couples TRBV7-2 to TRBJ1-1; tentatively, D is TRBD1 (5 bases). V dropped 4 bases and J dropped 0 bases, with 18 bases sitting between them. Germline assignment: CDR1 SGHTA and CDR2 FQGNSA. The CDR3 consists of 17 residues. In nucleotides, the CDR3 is TGTGCCAGCAGCTCGTCCGGGACCGAGAAAGTGAACACTGAAGCTTTCTTT. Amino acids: CASSSSGTEKVNTEAFF.

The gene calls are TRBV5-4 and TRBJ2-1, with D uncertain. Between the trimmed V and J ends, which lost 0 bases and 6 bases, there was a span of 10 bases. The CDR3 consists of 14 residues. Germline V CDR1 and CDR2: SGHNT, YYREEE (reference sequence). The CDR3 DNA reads TGTGCCAGCAGCTTGGCCATCGTAGGCAATGAGCAGTTCTTC. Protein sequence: CASSLAIVGNEQFF.

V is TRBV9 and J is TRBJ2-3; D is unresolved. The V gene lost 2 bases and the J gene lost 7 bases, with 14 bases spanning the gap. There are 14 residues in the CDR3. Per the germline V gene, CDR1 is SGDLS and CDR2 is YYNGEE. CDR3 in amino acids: CASSVSDGFHTQYF. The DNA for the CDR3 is TGTGCCAGCAGCGTTTCGGACGGATTCCATACGCAGTATTTT.

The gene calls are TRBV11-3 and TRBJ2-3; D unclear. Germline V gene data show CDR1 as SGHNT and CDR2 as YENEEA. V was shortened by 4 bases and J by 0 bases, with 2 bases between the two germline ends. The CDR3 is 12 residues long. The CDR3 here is CASSSSTDTQYF. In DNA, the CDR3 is TGTGCCAGCAGCTCCAGCACAGATACGCAGTATTTT.

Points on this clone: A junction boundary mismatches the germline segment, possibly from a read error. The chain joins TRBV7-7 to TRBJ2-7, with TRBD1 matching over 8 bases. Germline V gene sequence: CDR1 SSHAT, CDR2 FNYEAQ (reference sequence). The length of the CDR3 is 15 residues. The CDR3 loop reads CASSLRQGQNYEQYF. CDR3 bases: TGTGCTAGCAGCTTACGACAGGGGCAGAACTACGAGCAGTACTTC.